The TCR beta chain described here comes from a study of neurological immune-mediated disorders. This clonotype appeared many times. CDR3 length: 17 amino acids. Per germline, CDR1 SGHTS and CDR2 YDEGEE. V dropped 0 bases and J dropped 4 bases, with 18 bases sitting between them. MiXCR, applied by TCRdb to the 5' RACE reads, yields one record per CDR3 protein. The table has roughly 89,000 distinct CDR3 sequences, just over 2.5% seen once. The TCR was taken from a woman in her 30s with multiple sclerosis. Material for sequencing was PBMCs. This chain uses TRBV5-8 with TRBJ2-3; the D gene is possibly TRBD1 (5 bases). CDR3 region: CASSLGFGGLGADTQYF. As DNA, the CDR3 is TGTGCCAGCAGCTTGGGGTTTGGCGGCCTAGGGGCAGATACGCAGTATTTT.